This TCR beta chain was sequenced during a study of cytomegalovirus exposure and HLA in healthy donors. CDR1 and CDR2 (germline): SNHLY, FYNNEI. The V gene lost 4 bases and the J gene lost 7 bases, with 10 bases spanning the gap. This CDR3 is built from 13 residues. PCR involved 60 Vbeta and 13 Jbeta primers. The assay was immunoSEQ multiplex PCR, and TCRdb's table has in-frame clones only and misses some. The sample has 130,000 to 150,000 clones. The sequencing input was PBMCs. The TCR comes from a male donor in good health and CMV-seronegative. The chain has TRBV2 and TRBJ1-4; D gene ambiguous. CDR3 nucleotides: TGTGCCAGCAGTGGGGAGTTCGGTGAAAAACTGTTTTTT. It codes for CASSGEFGEKLFF.